This is a list of T cell receptor beta chains from one sample in a study of T cell responses to AZD1222 COVID-19 vaccine. Profiling relied on immunoSEQ multiplex PCR, and the TCRdb table lists in-frame clones only, not all of them. The sample lists around 150,000 clones; 90% were seen once. Material: peripheral blood, obtained on day 0 of AZD1222 vaccination. These receptors were obtained from an adult in good health. Both conserved end residues are part of each CDR3. The D gene is left open where the match is weak. For some rows the clone size is stated as once, few or many, or as a class when expanded; others skip it.

J	V	size	D	DNA	CDR3
TRBJ2-7	TRBV18	few	NA	TGTGCCAGCTCACCAGCAGGGTTGGGTTCCGAGCAGTACTTC	CASSPAGLGSEQYF
TRBJ2-2	TRBV19	NA	NA	TGTGCCAGTAACGGTGGACACTCTCCGGACACCGGGGAGCTGTTTTTT	CASNGGHSPDTGELFF
TRBJ1-2	TRBV9	NA	NA	TGTGCCAGCAGCCCCCAAGCCGGTTATGGCTACACCTTC	CASSPQAGYGYTF
TRBJ1-2	TRBV21-1	NA	NA	TGTGCCAGCAGCAAACTCCCTTGGACAGGGGACACCTTC	CASSKLPWTGDTF
TRBJ1-5	TRBV7-8	NA	NA	TGTGCCAGCAGCTTGGGTGATGGTCAGCCCCAGCATTTT	CASSLGDGQPQHF
TRBJ2-7	TRBV4-1	NA	NA	TGCGCCAGCAGCCAAGTGGGGCAGGGATCCGAGCAGTACTTC	CASSQVGQGSEQYF
TRBJ2-3	TRBV3-1/TRBV3-2	NA	NA	TGTGCCAGCAGCCAAGATTCGGCGCGAGGGTCTCCGTTAACAGATACGCAGTATTTT	CASSQDSARGSPLTDTQYF
TRBJ2-7	TRBV18	NA	NA	TGTGCCAGCTCACCACCAGACTCCTACGAGCAGTACTTC	CASSPPDSYEQYF
TRBJ2-1	TRBV20-1	NA	NA	TGCAGTCATACCCGGGGGAATGAGCAGTTCTTC	CSHTRGNEQFF
TRBJ1-3	TRBV27	NA	NA	TGTGCCAGCAGTTTGTCACAGGGAAACACCATATATTTT	CASSLSQGNTIYF
TRBJ2-2	TRBV11-3	NA	TRBD1	TGTGCCAGCAGCCCCCGGGACAGGGGGGCCGGGGAGCTGTTTTTT	CASSPRDRGAGELFF
TRBJ2-4	TRBV5-1	NA	NA	TGCGCCAGCAGCTCCCTAGCGGCCAAAAACATTCAGTACTTC	CASSSLAAKNIQYF
TRBJ1-4	TRBV5-6	NA	NA	TGTGCCAGCAGCACAAACTACGCAGGGTATGGTGAAAAACTGTTTTTT	CASSTNYAGYGEKLFF
TRBJ2-2	TRBV21-1	NA	NA	TGTGCCAGCAGCAAACTCGTGCTACTAAGCGGGGGGGCCGGGAACACCGGGGAGCTGTTTTTT	CASSKLVLLSGGAGNTGELFF
TRBJ1-2	TRBV11-1	NA	TRBD1	TGTGCCAGCAGTCCGGGACAGGGGGCCAATGGCTACACCTTC	CASSPGQGANGYTF
TRBJ1-2	TRBV5-6	NA	TRBD1	TGTGCCAGCAGCTTGACAGGGGATCTTAGGGGCTACACCTTC	CASSLTGDLRGYTF